This entry lists 13 T cell receptor beta chains sequenced from one sample in a study of identical twins. A single record per CDR3 protein comes from TCRdb applying MiXCR to the 5' RACE reads. The sample yields 310,000 or so distinct CDR3 sequences, roughly 8.6% seen once. The sample also formed part of further work on yellow fever vaccine responses in identical twins.

Sequencing input: memory (CD45RO+) T cells sorted from blood. The receptors derive from a woman between 18 and 29 years old in good health.

This clonotype was recorded a few times. V gene TRBV10-3 combines with J gene TRBJ1-2; 10 bases line up with TRBD1. CDR1 and CDR2 from the germline V gene are ENHRY and SYGVKD. This CDR3 has 15 residues. Unmatched junction bases numbered 6, after V lost 4 bases and J lost 4 bases. The CDR3 loop is CAISVGTGATYGYTF. CDR3 coding DNA: TGTGCCATCAGTGTGGGGACAGGGGCTACCTATGGCTACACCTTC.

DNA of the CDR3: TGTGCTAGTGGTGCAGGGACTAGCGGGAGGGTTGAGCAGTTCTTC. Its translation: CASGAGTSGRVEQFF. The genes are TRBV12-5 and TRBJ2-1; 16 positions agree with TRBD2. The CDR3 is 15 amino acids. Germline V gene sequence: CDR1 LGHNT, CDR2 FRNRAP. V was clipped by 5 bases and J by 9 bases; unmatched bases: 4.

This clonotype appeared many times. This chain links TRBV5-1 with TRBJ2-6; 9 bases match TRBD1. The junction had 7 bases not matched to a gene; V was cut back by 7 bases and J by 2 bases. The CDR3 runs to 16 residues. CDR1 is SGHRS and CDR2 is YFSETQ in the germline V gene. The CDR3 nucleotides read TGCGCCAGCTCCGGGACAGGGTTTCCTGGGGCCAACGTCCTGACTTTC. Its translation: CASSGTGFPGANVLTF.

There are many counts of this clonotype. The V and J genes are TRBV9 and TRBJ2-1, with D perhaps matching TRBD1 or TRBD2 (5 bases each). The CDR3 has 17 amino acids. The V end lost 0 bases, the J end lost 7 bases, and 20 bases lay between the germline ends. Germline lookup yields CDR1 SGDLS and CDR2 YYNGEE. CDR3 bases: TGTGCCAGCAGCGTAGCGTTAGTGGGAACGGGACCAAATGAGCAGTTCTTC. As protein: CASSVALVGTGPNEQFF.

This clonotype was counted at least ten times. This sequence joins TRBV18 and TRBJ2-7, with TRBD2 matching 10 bases. Trimming cost V 4 bases and J 4 bases; bases outside gene matches: 7. There are 15 residues in the CDR3. Per the germline V gene, CDR1 is KGHSH and CDR2 is LQKENI. This CDR3 reads CASSQSGLARYEQYF. The CDR3 DNA is TGTGCCAGCTCACAGTCGGGACTAGCGAGATACGAGCAGTACTTC.

This clonotype has a count of ten or more. The chain is built from TRBV3-1 and TRBJ1-2; 7 nucleotides match TRBD1. This CDR3 is 15 amino acids long. The V and J ends lost 4 bases and 0 bases, in that order; junction bases with no gene match: 5. Germline assignment: CDR1 LGHDT and CDR2 YNNKEL (reference sequence). CDR3 region: CASSLGQLANYGYTF. CDR3 bases: TGTGCCAGCAGCCTGGGACAGCTAGCTAACTATGGCTACACCTTC.

This clonotype was picked up a small number of times. This chain uses TRBV11-1 with TRBJ1-3; D not certain. Germline lookup yields CDR1 SGHAT and CDR2 FQDESV (reference sequence). The V end was cut by 5 bases, the J end by 7 bases, with 9 bases between. This CDR3 has 12 amino acids. DNA for the CDR3: TGTGCCAGCAGCCTGACCAGCAACACCATATATTTT. Translation: CASSLTSNTIYF.

The sample holds a few counts of this clonotype. The genes are TRBV28 and TRBJ2-7, with 7 bases fitting TRBD1. The CDR3 has 12 amino acids. CDR1 is MDHEN and CDR2 is SYDVKM in the germline V gene. CDR3 bases: TGTGCTACACACAGGGGATCCTACGAGCAGTACTTC. Protein sequence: CATHRGSYEQYF.

This clonotype was picked up many times. The chain recombines TRBV18 with TRBJ2-3; perhaps TRBD1 as D (7 bases). V dropped 4 bases and J dropped 1 base, with 12 bases sitting between them. The CDR3 has 15 amino acids. CDR1 is KGHSH and CDR2 is LQKENI in the germline V gene. CDR3 DNA: TGTGCCAGCTCACGGCGGGACAGCGGCACAGATACGCAGTATTTT. Encoded protein: CASSRRDSGTDTQYF.

This clonotype has more than one count but fewer than ten. The genes are TRBV11-2 and TRBJ1-3; tentative D call: TRBD1 (5 bases). With 3 bases removed from V and 0 bases from J, the gap between germline ends came to 21 bases. The CDR3 runs to 19 residues. Looked up from germline, CDR1 is SGHAT and CDR2 is FQNNGV. Written as DNA, the CDR3 is TGTGCCAGCAGCTTGGGGCAGCTTCGTACCCTCCACTCTGGAAACACCATATATTTT. This codes for CASSLGQLRTLHSGNTIYF.

This clonotype was seen only a few times. The rearrangement links TRBV6-5 to TRBJ1-1, with D unclear. V lost 2 bases and J 1 base, leaving 8 bases between the germline ends. This CDR3 is built from 14 residues. Germline lookup yields CDR1 MNHEY and CDR2 SVGAGI. CDR3 nucleotide sequence: TGTGCCAGCAGTTACGGCAGATCGAACACTGAAGCTTTCTTT. Its translation: CASSYGRSNTEAFF.

This clonotype was picked up many times. The chain recombines TRBV20-1 with TRBJ1-5; 8 nucleotides match TRBD1. The CDR3 length is 14 residues. CDR1 and CDR2 from the germline V gene are DFQATT and SNEGSKA (reference sequence). V shed 6 bases and J 9 bases; nucleotides not matched to a gene: 13. CDR3 in DNA: TGCAGTGCAAGTACCATGGACAGGGAGGCGCCCCAGCATTTT. Its protein product is CSASTMDREAPQHF.

This clonotype was seen a few times. The V call is TRBV15, the J call TRBJ2-3; D is unclear. The CDR3 runs 14 residues. Trimming pared 7 bases from V and 6 bases from J, leaving 17 bases between. Germline V lookup: CDR1 LNHNV, CDR2 YYDKDF (reference sequence). Written as DNA, the CDR3 is TGTGCCACCACCCCCGGTCTTATTTGGGATACGCAGTATTTT. Protein: CATTPGLIWDTQYF. The variable domain in full, with the rest retrieved from reference TRBV15 and TRBJ2-3, is DAMVIQNPRYQVTQFGKPVTLSCSQTLNHNVMYWYQQKSSQAPKLLFHYYDKDFNNEADTPDNFQSRRPNTSFCFLDIRSPGLGDTAMYLCATTPGLIWDTQYFGPGTRLTVL.